This T cell receptor beta chain was sequenced in a study of blood T cell repertoires in COVID-19. Across the study: Samples representing acute and convalescent COVID-19 were sourced from the United States, Italy and Spain. PBMCs, B-cell-depleted T cells, or T cells provided the cDNA or gDNA that made up the material.

Per the authors' pipeline: The authors estimated nucleated cell counts from reference gene primer amplification. This table comes from immunoSEQ multiplex PCR, and its TCRdb copy is limited to in-frame clones, with some not included. The D gene and trimming were derived from the DNA, and the V and J assignments and clone size from that table. The sample shows 70,000 to 100,000 clones, roughly nine tenths of them seen only once. This CDR3 region has 14 residues. V was cut by 3 bases and J by 6 bases, with 12 bases left in between. The germline V gene has CDR1 KGHSH and CDR2 LQKENI. Seattle cases were enrolled at active infection and followed longitudinally.

The material sequenced was peripheral blood. The sequence derives from a woman aged 55-75 years with COVID-19, enrolled during active disease. This chain uses TRBV18 with TRBJ1-5, with a possible D match to TRBD1 (5 bases). The CDR3 nucleotides are TGTGCCAGCTCACCTGGTGTAGGGGCTCAGCCCCAGCATTTT. Translated, it gives CASSPGVGAQPQHF.